This entry concerns a single T cell receptor (beta chain). The antigen remains unidentified. The sample originates from a study of Graves' ophthalmopathy and Graves' hyperthyroidism. Points from the study as a whole: Most thyroid clonotypes with frequency above 0.001 were detected in blood too.

The germline CDR1 and CDR2 sequences are KGHSH and LQKENI. V was trimmed by 3 bases and J by 6 bases, leaving 11 bases between them. This CDR3 is built from 13 residues. Amplifying from RNA transcripts, the study obtained TCR beta CDR3 regions. An opening RT-PCR round employed HTBI primers and preceded a second-round multiplex PCR. A single record per CDR3 protein comes from TCRdb applying MiXCR to the multiplex PCR reads. The table records about 240,000 distinct CDR3 sequences, roughly 50% of them present only once. Symptoms, serum thyroxine and TRAb, thyroid ultrasound, and orbital computed tomography formed the diagnostic basis. The PBMCs had their origin in more than 9.5 ml of fresh peripheral blood.

The sequence was obtained from an adult man with Graves' ophthalmopathy. This chain connects TRBV18 to TRBJ1-2, with D possibly being TRBD1 (5 bases). The sample consisted of peripheral blood. CDR3 in amino acids: CASSPAGDNGYTF. The DNA for the CDR3 is TGTGCCAGCTCACCTGCGGGGGATAATGGCTACACCTTC.